Each of the 27 T cell receptor beta chains below was sequenced from the same sample in a study of OX40 agonist ivuxolimab in advanced cancers. The repertoire was sequenced with immunoSEQ multiplex PCR; TCRdb's copy has only in-frame clones and lacks some. Here the sample spans around 95,000 clones, under 95% being singletons. This material consisted of CD4+ or CD8+ T cells sorted from blood, taken in a trial of the OX40 agonist ivuxolimab. The receptors were gathered from an adult with an advanced solid tumor such as melanoma, head and neck, liver or kidney cancer.

V and J are TRBV5-1 and TRBJ2-1; 8 nucleotides align to TRBD2. CDR1 is SGHRS and CDR2 is YFSETQ in the germline V gene. V was clipped by 0 bases and J by 8 bases; unmatched bases: 4. This CDR3 comprises 14 residues. DNA of the CDR3: TGCGCCAGCAGCTTGGGACTAGCGACGGATGAGCAGTTCTTC. It is translated as CASSLGLATDEQFF.

The chain employs TRBV7-2 and TRBJ2-4; no clear D. The CDR3 contains 14 residues. Deletions cut 1 base from V and 3 bases from J, with 7 bases between. CDR1 and CDR2 (germline): SGHTA, FQGNSA. The CDR3 region has the DNA TGTGCCAGCAGCTTAGTCTATAGCAAAAACATTCAGTACTTC. It yields the protein CASSLVYSKNIQYF.

The V gene is TRBV7-9, the J gene TRBJ2-5; the D is unclear. This CDR3 spans 13 amino acids. CDR1 and CDR2 (germline): SEHNR, FQNEAQ (reference sequence). V was cut by 3 bases and J by 3 bases, with 8 bases left in between. CDR3 in DNA: TGTGCCAGCAGCTTGACGGCGAAAGAGACCCAGTACTTC. Translating gives CASSLTAKETQYF.

The chain carries TRBV11-2 and TRBJ2-5; TRBD2 matches at 10 bases. Per the germline V gene, CDR1 is SGHAT and CDR2 is FQNNGV. With 5 bases clipped from V and 9 bases from J, the junction kept 12 bases outside the gene matches. This CDR3 has 15 residues. CDR3 DNA: TGTGCCAGCAGCAAAGGGACTAGCGACCCCTGGGCCCAGTACTTC. This sequence encodes CASSKGTSDPWAQYF.

The chain has TRBV29-1 and TRBJ2-3, with D perhaps matching TRBD2 (6 bases). V lost 4 bases and J 2 bases, leaving 10 bases between the germline ends. This CDR3 region has 13 residues. The germline V gene has CDR1 SQVTM and CDR2 ANQGSEA. CDR3 in amino acids: CSVAGAPTDTQYF. For the CDR3, the DNA is TGCAGCGTTGCGGGAGCACCCACAGATACGCAGTATTTT.

This clone was seen once. The genes are TRBV28 and TRBJ2-7, with D hard to call. V lost 6 bases, J lost 6 bases, and 6 bases lay in between. Germline V lookup: CDR1 MDHEN, CDR2 SYDVKM. The CDR3 covers 10 residues. The CDR3 region has the DNA TGTGCCAGCAGATCAGTCGAGCAGTACTTC. Encoded protein: CASRSVEQYF.

The V gene is TRBV7-3, the J gene TRBJ2-2, with unresolved D. Per germline, CDR1 SGHTA and CDR2 FQGTGA. This CDR3 is built from 14 residues. Trimming took off 5 bases at V and 5 bases at J, with 12 bases between the two ends. CDR3 protein: CASSHAGPTGELFF. As DNA, the CDR3 is TGTGCCAGCAGCCATGCTGGACCTACCGGGGAGCTGTTTTTT.

This clone was seen just once. The chain couples TRBV15 to TRBJ1-4; the D is unclear. Germline V gives CDR1 LNHNV, CDR2 YYDKDF (reference sequence). Trimming pared 0 bases from V and 8 bases from J, leaving 10 bases between. This CDR3 has 14 amino acids. This chain's CDR3 is CATSRDSVQEKLFF. Written as DNA, the CDR3 is TGTGCCACCAGCAGAGACTCGGTCCAGGAAAAACTGTTTTTT.

The chain has TRBV27 and TRBJ2-2; D is perhaps TRBD1 or TRBD2 (5 bases each). The CDR3 sequence is 16 residues long. Trimming cost V 6 bases and J 6 bases, with 20 bases left between them. CDR1 and CDR2 (germline): MNHEY, SMNVEV (reference sequence). The DNA of the CDR3 is TGTGCCAGCAGGGCTAACGGGGCGGTAGGCGCCGGGGAGCTGTTTTTT. Translating gives CASRANGAVGAGELFF.

The V and J genes are TRBV5-6 and TRBJ2-5; 8 nucleotides align to TRBD2. V was clipped by 3 bases and J by 5 bases; unmatched bases: 12. Germline V CDR1 and CDR2: SGHDT, YYEEEE. The CDR3 is made up of 16 amino acids. CDR3 region: CASSSSGTRGVETQYF. DNA for the CDR3: TGTGCCAGCAGCTCCTCCGGGACTAGAGGAGTGGAGACCCAGTACTTC.

The J gene is TRBJ1-3, the V gene TRBV28; perhaps TRBD1 as D (6 bases). The CDR3 is made up of 15 amino acids. Between the trimmed V and J ends, which lost 10 bases and 2 bases, there was a span of 18 bases. CDR1 and CDR2 from the germline V gene are MDHEN and SYDVKM. The DNA of the CDR3 is TGTGCCACCCTCCCAACGCGGACAGCTGGAAACACCATATATTTT. Residues: CATLPTRTAGNTIYF.

The chain couples TRBV5-4 to TRBJ2-5, with 10 bases that match TRBD2. The CDR3 loop spans 16 amino acids. The germline gives CDR1 SGHNT, CDR2 YYREEE (reference sequence). Trimming took 1 base from V and 5 from J; bases not matched to a gene: 8. CDR3: CASSLRSGGPEETQYF. As DNA, the CDR3 is TGTGCCAGCAGCTTGCGTAGCGGGGGGCCCGAGGAGACCCAGTACTTC.

The sample holds one count of this clone. The chain uses TRBV4-1 and TRBJ1-5, with TRBD1 as a possible D gene (6 bases). Trimming stripped 0 bases from V and 11 bases from J, with 29 bases between. CDR3 length: 19 residues. CDR1 is MGHRA, CDR2 YSYEKL, per germline. The CDR3 nucleotides read TGCGCCAGCAGCCAAGATCGTCCCCGAAAGGGGGGGTTAAACGAAGCCCAGCATTTT. Encoded protein: CASSQDRPRKGGLNEAQHF.

This clone has just one count. The rearrangement uses TRBV7-7 and TRBJ1-1, with D unresolved. Germline CDR1 and CDR2: SSHAT and FNYEAQ (reference sequence). The CDR3 is made up of 13 amino acids. V lost 1 base and J 5 bases, leaving 8 bases between the germline ends. The CDR3 nucleotides read TGTGCCAGCAGCTTAGATATAGAGACTGAAGCTTTCTTT. Translation: CASSLDIETEAFF. The complete variable domain, with remaining parts taken from reference TRBV7-7 and TRBJ1-1, reads GAGVSQSPRYKVTKRGQDVTLRCDPISSHATLYWYQQALGQGPEFLTYFNYEAQPDKSGLPSDRFSAERPEGSISTLTIQRTEQRDSAMYRCASSLDIETEAFFGQGTRLTVV.

The CDR3 is CASSQVTVSYEQYF. The CDR3 DNA sequence: TGTGCCAGCAGCCAAGTCACAGTCTCCTACGAGCAGTACTTC. V usage is TRBV14 and J usage is TRBJ2-7, with D uncertain. The CDR3 runs to 14 residues. V was trimmed by 1 base and J by 0 bases, leaving 7 bases between them. Germline CDR1 is SGHDN and CDR2 is FVKESK. Full variable domain (missing parts from reference TRBV14 and TRBJ2-7): EAGVTQFPSHSVIEKGQTVTLRCDPISGHDNLYWYRRVMGKEIKFLLHFVKESKQDESGMPNNRFLAERTGGTYSTLKVQPAELEDSGVYFCASSQVTVSYEQYFGPGTRLTVT.

This chain links TRBV28 with TRBJ2-7; tentatively, D is TRBD2 (7 bases). Trimming took 3 bases from V and 4 from J, leaving 13 bases between them. Looked up from germline, CDR1 is MDHEN and CDR2 is SYDVKM. The CDR3 is 14 amino acids. The CDR3: CASSLGGPGYEQYF. The CDR3 coding sequence is TGTGCCAGCAGTTTGGGGGGGCCGGGGTACGAGCAGTACTTC. Complete variable domain (other parts from reference TRBV28 and TRBJ2-7): DVKVTQSSRYLVKRTGEKVFLECVQDMDHENMFWYRQDPGLGLRLIYFSYDVKMKEKGDIPEGYSVSREKKERFSLILESASTNQTSMYLCASSLGGPGYEQYFGPGTRLTVT.

This chain links TRBV11-2 with TRBJ2-2, with no clear D. The germline V and J ends were trimmed by 0 bases and 4 bases, with 6 bases remaining between them. Germline loops: CDR1 SGHAT, CDR2 FQNNGV. The CDR3 covers 14 residues. The CDR3 nucleotides read TGTGCCAGCAGCTTAGACTTTGGCACCGGGGAGCTGTTTTTT. This encodes CASSLDFGTGELFF.

The chain carries TRBV28 and TRBJ2-3; D perhaps matches TRBD2 (6 bases). Germline V lookup: CDR1 MDHEN, CDR2 SYDVKM. The CDR3 runs to 16 residues. Trimming took 3 bases from V and 2 from J, leaving 15 bases between them. In DNA form, the CDR3 reads TGTGCCAGCAGTTTGCCGACCGGGAGACCCACAGATACGCAGTATTTT. It translates to CASSLPTGRPTDTQYF.

CDR3: CASSSGQETSYGYTF. The CDR3 DNA reads TGTGCCAGCAGTTCCGGACAGGAAACATCCTATGGCTACACCTTC. The chain employs TRBV6-5 and TRBJ1-2, with 7 bases that match TRBD1. CDR3 length: 15 amino acids. V lost 4 bases to trimming and J lost 4 bases; unmatched junction nucleotides: 9. Germline CDR1 MNHEY, CDR2 SVGAGI.

V gene TRBV6-5 combines with J gene TRBJ1-2; 7 nucleotides agree with TRBD1. The CDR3 covers 14 residues. Trimming at V came to 4 bases and at J to 4 bases, leaving 6 bases not matched to a gene. CDR1 is MNHEY and CDR2 is SVGAGI in the germline V gene. The CDR3 loop reads CASSSRQGTYGYTF. CDR3 bases: TGTGCCAGCAGTTCCAGACAGGGAACCTATGGCTACACCTTC.

The chain has TRBV19 and TRBJ1-4, with D possibly being TRBD1 (6 bases). Germline assignment: CDR1 LNHDA and CDR2 SQIVND (reference sequence). V was clipped by 6 bases and J by 6 bases, with 26 bases between them. The CDR3 has 18 residues. The CDR3 reads CASRPQGTLGPGDEKLFF. In nucleotides, the CDR3 is TGTGCCAGTAGGCCCCAGGGGACCCTTGGCCCGGGTGATGAAAAACTGTTTTTT.

This chain connects TRBV5-1 to TRBJ2-5; weak D call: TRBD1 (6 bases). CDR3 length: 15 residues. From germline, CDR1 is SGHRS and CDR2 YFSETQ. V lost 0 bases and J lost 5, with 14 bases in between. The DNA for the CDR3 is TGCGCCAGCAGCTTGGCCGGGACAAAGGGGGAGACCCAGTACTTC. It specifies CASSLAGTKGETQYF.

The V and J genes are TRBV19 and TRBJ2-3; the match to TRBD2 covers 12 bases. CDR3 length: 15 amino acids. V dropped 9 bases and J dropped 2; count of bases not matched to a gene: 6. Looked up from germline, CDR1 is LNHDA and CDR2 is SQIVND (reference sequence). The chain's CDR3 is CASRASGGVTDTQYF. Here the CDR3 DNA reads TGTGCCAGCCGAGCTAGCGGGGGGGTCACAGATACGCAGTATTTT.

CDR3 coding DNA: TGTGCCACCAGCCTTGACAGGGCGTCCGGGGAGCTGTTTTTT. Its protein is CATSLDRASGELFF. V gene TRBV15 combines with J gene TRBJ2-2, with TRBD1 matching over 7 bases. Germline CDR1 is LNHNV and CDR2 is YYDKDF (reference sequence). This CDR3 is 14 amino acids long. V lost 5 bases and J lost 6; bases outside the gene matches: 6.

This clone was detected only a few times. The rearrangement joins TRBV30 to TRBJ2-1; D unclear. The CDR3 sequence is 10 residues long. Trimming took 8 bases from V and 7 from J, leaving 9 bases between them. Germline V gene data show CDR1 as GTSNPN and CDR2 as SVGIG (reference sequence). The CDR3 region is CAGQVNEQFF. The CDR3 DNA is TGTGCCGGGCAAGTTAATGAGCAGTTCTTC.

The CDR3 protein is CASSPASGRQETQYF. For the CDR3, the DNA is TGTGCCAGCTCACCAGCTAGCGGCCGCCAAGAGACCCAGTACTTC. The chain joins TRBV18 to TRBJ2-5; TRBD2 agrees at 7 bases. V lost 2 bases to trimming and J lost 1 base; unmatched junction nucleotides: 4. Germline CDR1 KGHSH, CDR2 LQKENI. CDR3 length equals 15 residues.

The chain employs TRBV27 and TRBJ1-3, with D maybe TRBD1 (5 bases). V lost 5 bases to trimming and J lost 4 bases, with 18 bases between them. Germline V CDR1 and CDR2: MNHEY, SMNVEV (reference sequence). The CDR3 sequence is 16 residues long. The CDR3 region has the DNA TGTGCCAGCAGTCGAACCGGGACGCTGAGCGGAAACACCATATATTTT. This gives the protein CASSRTGTLSGNTIYF.